These 16 T cell receptor beta chains were sequenced from one sample in a study of CD8+CD57+ T cells in acquired aplastic anemia. Template material for TCR beta VDJ and CDR3 profiling consisted of genomic DNA. TCRdb independently ran MiXCR on the reads; one entry per CDR3 protein. The profile shows some 120,000 distinct CDR3 sequences, around 48% of them singletons. The specimen sequenced was sorted CD4+, CD8+, or CD8+CD57+ T cells (not recorded which) from PBMCs. The source is a human donor in good health, serving as a control.

The rearrangement uses TRBV24-1 and TRBJ2-7, with D possibly matching TRBD2 (5 bases). Germline V gene lookup returns CDR1 KGHDR and CDR2 SFDVKD. V was shortened by 4 bases and J by 0 bases, with 15 bases between the two germline ends. The CDR3 has 16 residues. The CDR3 loop reads CATSDPSRRSSYEQYV. The CDR3 DNA sequence: TGTGCCACCAGTGACCCCTCGCGGAGGAGCTCCTACGAGCAGTACGTC.

The J gene is TRBJ1-2, the V gene TRBV20-1, with no clear D. The ends were cut back, 0 bases at V and 3 bases at J, with 11 bases in the middle. Per the germline V gene, CDR1 is DFQATT and CDR2 is SNEGSKA (reference sequence). CDR3 size: 14 residues. The CDR3 sequence is CSARDPLDDYGYTF. CDR3 bases: TGCAGTGCTAGAGATCCCTTGGATGACTATGGCTACACCTTC.

This clonotype was recorded a few times. The genes are TRBV7-6 and TRBJ2-7, with D uncertain. Per germline, CDR1 SGHVS and CDR2 FNYEAQ. The CDR3 has 13 amino acids. Between the trimmed V and J ends, which lost 0 bases and 4 bases, there was a span of 7 bases. DNA for the CDR3: TGTGCCAGCAGCTTAGCTTCGGAGTACGAGCAGTACTTC. Its translation: CASSLASEYEQYF. The full variable domain, in which reference TRBV7-6 and TRBJ2-7 provide the parts outside the CDR3, is GAGVSQSPRYKVTKRGQDVALRCDPISGHVSLYWYRQALGQGPEFLTYFNYEAQQDKSGLPNDRFSAERPEGSISTLTIQRTEQRDSAMYRCASSLASEYEQYFGPGTRLTVT.

The genes are TRBV19 and TRBJ2-7; perhaps TRBD2 as D (5 bases). Germline CDR1 reads LNHDA; CDR2 reads SQIVND (reference sequence). The CDR3 runs 14 residues. V lost 7 bases, J lost 0 bases, and 13 bases lay in between. CDR3 residues: CASKTGVTSYEQYF. Here the CDR3 DNA reads TGTGCCAGTAAAACCGGGGTAACCTCCTACGAGCAGTACTTC.

The J gene is TRBJ1-1, the V gene TRBV10-3; possible D gene TRBD1, 6 bases. This CDR3 region has 15 residues. Trimming removed 4 bases from V and 1 base from J, with 13 bases in between. Germline assignment: CDR1 ENHRY and CDR2 SYGVKD. The CDR3 DNA follows: TGTGCCATCAGTGCCCTGGACAGTCAGAACACTGAAGCTTTCTTT. Translated: CAISALDSQNTEAFF.

This chain uses TRBV19 with TRBJ2-1; D is undetermined. V gave up 4 bases and J gave up 8 bases, with 15 bases separating them. Germline CDR1 LNHDA, CDR2 SQIVND (reference sequence). This CDR3 spans 14 amino acids. The CDR3 nucleotides read TGTGCCAGTAGTAGACCGACCCGCACTTATGAGCAGTTCTTC. Its protein product is CASSRPTRTYEQFF.

This chain links TRBV7-2 with TRBJ2-5; D might be TRBD1 (8 bases). The germline gives CDR1 SGHTA, CDR2 FQGNSA. The CDR3 covers 15 residues. Trimming pared 4 bases from V and 5 bases from J, leaving 17 bases between. CDR3 sequence reads: CASSSGGGGEETQYF. As DNA, the CDR3 is TGTGCCAGCAGCTCAGGGGGCGGGGGAGAGGAGACCCAGTACTTC.

This clonotype occurred many times. The genes are TRBV18 and TRBJ2-4; 7 bases fit TRBD1. The CDR3 covers 15 residues. Germline V gene data show CDR1 as KGHSH and CDR2 as LQKENI. The V segment lost 0 bases and the J segment 7 bases; nucleotides outside the gene matches: 6. The CDR3 sequence: CASSPPGGMSNIQYF. In DNA form, the CDR3 reads TGTGCCAGCTCACCACCAGGGGGCATGTCGAACATTCAGTACTTC.

The J gene is TRBJ2-7, the V gene TRBV2, with 7 bases fitting TRBD2. The V and J ends lost 7 bases and 2 bases, in that order; junction bases with no gene match: 11. In germline, CDR1 is SNHLY, CDR2 FYNNEI. The CDR3 has 15 residues. The CDR3 here is CASTDGGTDAYEQYF. The CDR3 region has the DNA TGTGCCAGCACCGACGGGGGGACCGACGCCTACGAGCAGTACTTC.

This clonotype was found once. The chain joins TRBV29-1 to TRBJ1-1; D is uncertain. V lost 4 bases and J lost 4, with 10 bases in between. Germline V CDR1 and CDR2: SQVTM, ANQGSEA. The CDR3 has 12 residues. The CDR3 coding sequence is TGCAGCGTTGGGGTAAAGACCACTGAAGCTTTCTTT. Its translation: CSVGVKTTEAFF.

The chain combines TRBV20-1 with TRBJ1-6; 8 bases align to TRBD1. The length of the CDR3 is 15 residues. V lost 0 bases and J lost 7; bases outside the gene matches: 5. The germline CDR1 and CDR2 sequences are DFQATT and SNEGSKA (reference sequence). The CDR3 sequence is CSAREDREINSPLHF. The CDR3, as DNA: TGCAGTGCTAGAGAGGACAGGGAGATAAATTCACCCCTCCACTTT.

At least ten counts were recorded for this clonotype. V and J are TRBV7-2 and TRBJ1-1; a possible D gene is TRBD1 (5 bases). V lost 5 bases to trimming and J lost 1 base, with 17 bases between them. From germline, CDR1 is SGHTA and CDR2 FQGNSA. The length of the CDR3 is 16 residues. The CDR3 DNA follows: TGTGCCAGCAGCGCCAACCAGGGACGGTCGAACACTGAAGCTTTCTTT. It codes for CASSANQGRSNTEAFF.

The rearrangement joins TRBV7-2 to TRBJ2-5; 8 bases fit TRBD2. The CDR3 has 13 residues. The trim removed 5 bases at V and 1 base at J, leaving 0 bases unmatched. Germline CDR1 and CDR2: SGHTA and FQGNSA. This chain's CDR3 is CASSRGGQETQYF. CDR3 nucleotides: TGTGCCAGCAGCCGGGGGGGCCAAGAGACCCAGTACTTC.

J is TRBJ2-1 and V is TRBV5-1, with TRBD1 identical over 9 bases. The CDR3 totals 13 residues. Germline assignment: CDR1 SGHRS and CDR2 YFSETQ. Unmatched junction bases numbered 4, after V lost 5 bases and J lost 7 bases. The CDR3 DNA reads as TGCGCCAGCAGGTCCGGGACAGGGAATGAGCAGTTCTTC. Protein sequence: CASRSGTGNEQFF. Full variable domain (outside the CDR3, taken from reference TRBV5-1 and TRBJ2-1): KAGVTQTPRYLIKTRGQQVTLSCSPISGHRSVSWYQQTPGQGLQFLFEYFSETQRNKGNFPGRFSGRQFSNSRSEMNVSTLELGDSALYLCASRSGTGNEQFFGPGTRLTVL.

The J gene is TRBJ2-1, the V gene TRBV15; perhaps TRBD1 as D (7 bases). V lost 1 base to trimming and J lost 7 bases, with 17 bases between them. Germline-derived CDR1 and CDR2 are LNHNV and YYDKDF (reference sequence). CDR3 length: 16 residues. The CDR3 nucleotides are TGTGCCACCAGCAGAGCAGGGGGGCGGCGGGTTAATGAGCAGTTCTTC. Residues: CATSRAGGRRVNEQFF.

The sample holds many counts of this clonotype. The chain employs TRBV20-1 and TRBJ1-6, with 9 bases identical to TRBD1. This CDR3 region has 16 residues. V shed 4 bases, J shed 7 bases, and the junction held 11 bases outside the gene matches. Germline CDR1 DFQATT, CDR2 SNEGSKA (reference sequence). CDR3 residues: CSATRQGGTMNSPLHF. The CDR3 DNA follows: TGCAGTGCTACGAGACAGGGGGGTACGATGAATTCACCCCTCCACTTT.